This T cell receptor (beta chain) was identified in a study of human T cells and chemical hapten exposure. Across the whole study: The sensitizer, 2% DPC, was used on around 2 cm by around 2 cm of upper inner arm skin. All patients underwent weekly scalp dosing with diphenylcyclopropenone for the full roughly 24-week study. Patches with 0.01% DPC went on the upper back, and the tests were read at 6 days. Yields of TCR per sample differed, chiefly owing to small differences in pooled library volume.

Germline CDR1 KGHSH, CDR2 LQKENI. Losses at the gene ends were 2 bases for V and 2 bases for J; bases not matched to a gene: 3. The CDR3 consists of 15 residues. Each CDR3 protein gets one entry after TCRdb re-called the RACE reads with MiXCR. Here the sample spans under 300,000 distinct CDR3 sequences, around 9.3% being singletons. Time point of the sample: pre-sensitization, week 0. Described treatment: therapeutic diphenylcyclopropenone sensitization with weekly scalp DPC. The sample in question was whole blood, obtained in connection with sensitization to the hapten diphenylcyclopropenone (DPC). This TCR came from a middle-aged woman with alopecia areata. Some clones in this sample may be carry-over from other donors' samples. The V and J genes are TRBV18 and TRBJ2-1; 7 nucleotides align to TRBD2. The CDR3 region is CASSPTGGAYNEQFF. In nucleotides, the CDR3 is TGTGCCAGCTCACCAACGGGAGGCGCCTACAATGAGCAGTTCTTC.